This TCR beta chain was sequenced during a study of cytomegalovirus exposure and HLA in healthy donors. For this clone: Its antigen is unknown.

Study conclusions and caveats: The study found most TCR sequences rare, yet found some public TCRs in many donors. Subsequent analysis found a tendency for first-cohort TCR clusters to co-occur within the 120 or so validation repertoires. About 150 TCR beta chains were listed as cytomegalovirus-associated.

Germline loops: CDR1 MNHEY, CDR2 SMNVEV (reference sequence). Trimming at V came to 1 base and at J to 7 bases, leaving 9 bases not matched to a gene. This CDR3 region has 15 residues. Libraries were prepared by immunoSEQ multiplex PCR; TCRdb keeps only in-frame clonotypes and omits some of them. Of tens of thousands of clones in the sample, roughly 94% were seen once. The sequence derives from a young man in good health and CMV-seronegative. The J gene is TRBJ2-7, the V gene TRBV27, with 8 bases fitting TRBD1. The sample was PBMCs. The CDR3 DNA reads TGTGCCAGCAGTTTATTGGGGACAGGAGTGGGAGAGCAGTACTTC. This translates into CASSLLGTGVGEQYF.